This TCR beta chain is from a study of synovial regulatory T cells in juvenile arthritis. Study background: More than 5 patients were on methotrexate and three were untreated. Study results and caveats: Synovial Teff and blood CPL repertoires partially overlapped with iaTreg TCR repertoires, which were largely patient-private.

Patients were aged median approximately 12 years with disease lasting median 7 years. TCRdb's table, derived via immunoSEQ multiplex PCR, lists solely in-frame clones and lacks some. This sample's clone table lists 9,000 to 10,000 clones. About this clone itself: The antigen remains unidentified.

Sequences were obtained from Treg cells from blood. This sample's subset: remaining (HLA-DR-negative) circulating blood Treg cells. The sequence was obtained from a donor between 2 and 29 years old with juvenile idiopathic arthritis.

CDR3: CASSPSQGVKGNEQFF. The chain employs TRBV18 and TRBJ2-1; the D call from TCRdb, TRBD1, cannot be confirmed without DNA. Per the germline V gene, CDR1 is KGHSH and CDR2 is LQKENI. CDR3 length: 16 residues. No DNA is given.